The 32 T cell receptor beta chains in this list originate from one sample, sequenced in a study of technical replicates of blood from several donors. Libraries were prepared by immunoSEQ multiplex PCR; TCRdb keeps only in-frame clonotypes and omits some of them. This table holds 75,000 to 100,000 clones, about 96% found once. The sequenced sample was T cells isolated from PBMCs. The receptors were gathered from a human donor in good health.

The chain has TRBV5-4 and TRBJ1-1; the D is unclear. V was trimmed by 0 bases and J by 1 base, leaving 4 bases between them. CDR3 length equals 13 residues. The germline V gene has CDR1 SGHNT and CDR2 YYREEE (reference sequence). CDR3 bases: TGTGCCAGCAGCTTGGGGAGGAACACTGAAGCTTTCTTT. It translates to CASSLGRNTEAFF.

For the CDR3, the DNA is TGTGCCACCCATCCCGGACAGGGAGGAAACACCATATATTTT. Its translation: CATHPGQGGNTIYF. The chain combines TRBV19 with TRBJ1-3; 8 nucleotides match TRBD1. This CDR3 has 14 residues. V shed 10 bases, J shed 4 bases, and the junction held 9 bases outside the gene matches. Germline values: CDR1 LNHDA, CDR2 SQIVND (reference sequence).

The chain links TRBV4-3 to TRBJ2-3; D possibly corresponds to TRBD2 (6 bases). The CDR3 contains 17 residues. Trimming removed 6 bases from V and 0 bases from J, with 19 bases in between. Germline CDR1 reads LGHNA; CDR2 reads YSLEER. CDR3: CASSRNGRGASTDTQYF. The CDR3 DNA reads as TGCGCCAGCAGTCGTAACGGGAGAGGGGCTAGCACAGATACGCAGTATTTT.

The rearrangement links TRBV7-3 to TRBJ2-2, with D hard to call. The ends were cut back, 2 bases at V and 7 bases at J, with 8 bases in the middle. CDR3 size: 13 residues. Germline V gene data show CDR1 as SGHTA and CDR2 as FQGTGA. The CDR3 DNA follows: TGTGCCAGCAGCTTAGGGCCGATCGGGGAGCTGTTTTTT. It encodes CASSLGPIGELFF.

The chain carries TRBV6-4 and TRBJ1-4, with 9 nucleotides matching TRBD1. In germline, CDR1 is MRHNA, CDR2 SNTAGT. The CDR3 is 13 amino acids. The V gene end was trimmed by 4 bases and the J gene end by 8 bases; junction bases not matched to a gene: 2. The CDR3 coding sequence is TGTGCCAGCAGTGTCGACAGGGGGGAAAAACTGTTTTTT. Protein: CASSVDRGEKLFF.

This rearrangement joins TRBV19 to TRBJ1-5; D is undetermined. CDR1 and CDR2 (germline): LNHDA, SQIVND (reference sequence). This CDR3 has 15 residues. V lost 7 bases to trimming and J lost 3 bases, with 16 bases between them. CDR3 in amino acids: CASTFTQAPNQPQHF. CDR3 coding DNA: TGTGCCAGTACCTTTACCCAGGCCCCCAATCAGCCCCAGCATTTT.

CDR3 nucleotide sequence: TGTGCCAGCAGCGTTAGGACAGGGGGGAATGGAAACACCATATATTTT. Encoded protein: CASSVRTGGNGNTIYF. The V gene is TRBV9, the J gene TRBJ1-3; TRBD1 agrees at 10 bases. Trimming removed 2 bases from V and 3 bases from J; junction bases left unmatched: 5. Germline V lookup: CDR1 SGDLS, CDR2 YYNGEE. This CDR3 contains 16 residues.

The V gene is TRBV10-3, the J gene TRBJ1-4, with D perhaps TRBD1 (5 bases). V was clipped by 3 bases and J by 1 base, with 6 bases between them. The CDR3 length is 14 residues. CDR1 and CDR2 from the germline V gene are ENHRY and SYGVKD. CDR3 sequence reads: CAISDGGTNEKLFF. The CDR3 nucleotides read TGTGCCATCAGTGACGGGGGAACTAATGAAAAACTGTTTTTT.

The gene calls are TRBV9 and TRBJ2-1, with no clear D. The CDR3 totals 13 residues. V dropped 2 bases and J dropped 6 bases, with 9 bases sitting between them. Germline V gene data show CDR1 as SGDLS and CDR2 as YYNGEE. CDR3 sequence reads: CASSVYDFNEQFF. Here the CDR3 DNA reads TGTGCCAGCAGCGTTTACGACTTCAATGAGCAGTTCTTC. The full variable domain, rest sourced from reference TRBV9 and TRBJ2-1, is DSGVTQTPKHLITATGQRVTLRCSPRSGDLSVYWYQQSLDQGLQFLIQYYNGEERAKGNILERFSAQQFPDLHSELNLSSLELGDSALYFCASSVYDFNEQFFGPGTRLTVL.

The chain carries TRBV5-1 and TRBJ1-1; D is unresolved. Trimming shortened V by 0 bases and J by 1 base, and 7 bases separated the two germline ends. The CDR3 extends over 14 amino acids. Germline V CDR1 and CDR2: SGHRS, YFSETQ. The CDR3 DNA sequence: TGCGCCAGCAGCTTGGGGAGAGGGAACACTGAAGCTTTCTTT. Translating gives CASSLGRGNTEAFF.

This chain joins TRBV12-5 and TRBJ1-2; a weak D match, TRBD1 (6 bases). CDR1 LGHNT and CDR2 FRNRAP come from the germline V gene. The CDR3 length is 15 residues. Between the trimmed V and J ends, which lost 0 bases and 6 bases, there was a span of 14 bases. The CDR3 DNA sequence: TGTGCTAGTGGTTTGGTTCTAGACAGGTTTGATGGCTACACCTTC. Its protein is CASGLVLDRFDGYTF.

The V gene is TRBV30, the J gene TRBJ1-2, with D perhaps TRBD1 (6 bases). V was shortened by 5 bases and J by 1 base, with 17 bases between the two germline ends. From germline, CDR1 is GTSNPN and CDR2 SVGIG (reference sequence). CDR3 length equals 15 residues. The CDR3 region has the DNA TGTGCCTGGGGACCTTACAGGGCCATTAACTATGGCTACACCTTC. Amino acids: CAWGPYRAINYGYTF.

V usage is TRBV6-6 and J usage is TRBJ2-7; D gene uncertain. The CDR3 is 14 amino acids. CDR1 and CDR2 (germline): MNHNY, SVGAGI (reference sequence). The V gene lost 6 bases and the J gene lost 6 bases, with 18 bases spanning the gap. The CDR3 here is CASSPHQLNSEQYF. CDR3 DNA: TGTGCCAGCAGCCCCCATCAATTAAACTCCGAGCAGTACTTC.

The chain combines TRBV13 with TRBJ2-7, with a possible D match to TRBD2 (6 bases). Germline CDR1 PRHDT, CDR2 FYEKMQ (reference sequence). Deletions cut 3 bases from V and 7 bases from J, with 28 bases between. This CDR3 is 18 amino acids long. The CDR3 DNA sequence: TGTGCCAGCAGCTTGGTGTATGGGGGAAAGCTAGCGCTAAGGGAGCAGTACTTC. As protein: CASSLVYGGKLALREQYF.

The chain carries TRBV29-1 and TRBJ1-4; D unresolved. Trimming left V 2 bases short and J 7 bases short, with 11 bases between. In germline, CDR1 is SQVTM, CDR2 ANQGSEA. The CDR3 totals 13 residues. The CDR3 nucleotides read TGCAGCGTTGAACCGGGGAATAGTGAAAAACTGTTTTTT. Its translation: CSVEPGNSEKLFF.

This sequence joins TRBV7-8 and TRBJ2-7; 7 bases align to TRBD1. The CDR3 totals 15 residues. Germline V gene lookup returns CDR1 SGHVS and CDR2 FQNEAQ. V dropped 2 bases and J dropped 5; count of bases not matched to a gene: 9. As DNA, the CDR3 is TGTGCCAGCAGCTTAAGGGGGCAGGGGTACGACGAGCAGTACTTC. Its protein product is CASSLRGQGYDEQYF. Full variable domain (remainder filled in from reference TRBV7-8 and TRBJ2-7): GAGVSQSPRYKVAKRGQDVALRCDPISGHVSLFWYQQALGQGPEFLTYFQNEAQLDKSGLPSDRFFAERPEGSVSTLKIQRTQQEDSAVYLCASSLRGQGYDEQYFGPGTRLTVT.

The genes are TRBV10-1 and TRBJ2-1, with 10 nucleotides matching TRBD1. The CDR3 has 16 residues. J was trimmed by 9 bases and V by 6 bases; bases with no gene match: 14. Looked up from germline, CDR1 is WNHNN and CDR2 is SYGVQD (reference sequence). The CDR3 loop reads CASSYEKDRGLGEQFF. CDR3 sequence (DNA): TGCGCCAGCAGCTATGAAAAAGACAGGGGGCTAGGTGAGCAGTTCTTC.

This rearrangement joins TRBV2 to TRBJ2-7, with D perhaps matching TRBD1 (7 bases). The ends were cut back, 7 bases at V and 0 bases at J, with 13 bases in the middle. Germline-derived CDR1 and CDR2 are SNHLY and FYNNEI. The CDR3 length is 14 residues. Here the CDR3 DNA reads TGTGCCAGCACCCCAGGGGGGAGCTCCTACGAGCAGTACTTC. This translates into CASTPGGSSYEQYF.

J is TRBJ2-5 and V is TRBV30; D is uncertain. This CDR3 region has 15 residues. Germline CDR1 reads GTSNPN; CDR2 reads SVGIG (reference sequence). Trimming took off 3 bases at V and 1 base at J, with 15 bases between the two ends. CDR3 coding DNA: TGTGCCTGGAGGGCCGGAGTGAGTTCCCAAGAGACCCAGTACTTC. Amino acid sequence: CAWRAGVSSQETQYF.

This clone was detected only a few times. J is TRBJ1-5 and V is TRBV28; perhaps TRBD1 as D (6 bases). The CDR3 consists of 13 residues. Germline values: CDR1 MDHEN, CDR2 SYDVKM. Trimming took off 5 bases at V and 7 bases at J, with 12 bases between the two ends. CDR3 region: CASSTGTGQPQHF. CDR3 DNA: TGTGCCAGCAGTACAGGGACCGGACAGCCCCAGCATTTT.

This chain joins TRBV2 and TRBJ2-5, with 8 nucleotides matching TRBD1. The CDR3 sequence is 13 residues long. Germline trimming cut 8 bases from V and 4 bases from J; bases unmatched to any gene: 6. Germline V gene sequence: CDR1 SNHLY, CDR2 FYNNEI. This chain's CDR3 is CASQGALIETQYF. The CDR3, as DNA: TGTGCCAGCCAGGGGGCGCTTATAGAGACCCAGTACTTC. Full variable domain (outside the CDR3, taken from reference TRBV2 and TRBJ2-5): EPEVTQTPSHQVTQMGQEVILRCVPISNHLYFYWYRQILGQKVEFLVSFYNNEISEKSEIFDDQFSVERPDGSNFTLKIRSTKLEDSAMYFCASQGALIETQYFGPGTRLLVL.

The V gene is TRBV4-1, the J gene TRBJ2-1; TRBD2 agrees at 12 bases. The CDR3 is made up of 13 amino acids. CDR1 is MGHRA, CDR2 YSYEKL, per germline. The ends lost 7 bases at V and 9 bases at J; junction bases unmatched: 4. In nucleotides, the CDR3 is TGCGCCAGCACTAGCGGGAGGGGTACTGAGCAGTTCTTC. Its translation: CASTSGRGTEQFF.

The chain links TRBV7-6 to TRBJ1-2; 8 positions agree with TRBD1. The CDR3 spans 18 residues. Germline V gives CDR1 SGHVS, CDR2 FNYEAQ. The J segment lost 2 bases and the V segment lost 1 base, leaving 12 bases of the junction unmatched. The CDR3: CASSLEHRGTEGNYGYTF. The DNA for the CDR3 is TGTGCCAGCAGCTTAGAACACAGGGGGACAGAAGGGAACTATGGCTACACCTTC.

The V and J genes are TRBV5-3 and TRBJ2-1, with 9 positions matching TRBD1. Being an ORF, TRBV5-3 has a function that is uncertain. The CDR3 spans 15 residues. The V gene end was trimmed by 4 bases and the J gene end by 7 bases; junction bases not matched to a gene: 9. The CDR3 region is CARSADRGFENEQFF. CDR3 DNA sequence: TGTGCCAGAAGCGCGGACAGGGGATTTGAAAATGAGCAGTTCTTC.

V is TRBV7-2 and J is TRBJ2-5, with D maybe TRBD1 (6 bases). CDR3 length: 14 amino acids. Trimming removed 1 base from V and 3 bases from J, with 9 bases in between. Germline CDR1 reads SGHTA; CDR2 reads FQGNSA. The DNA of the CDR3 is TGTGCCAGCAGCTTAGAATGGACAGAAGAGACCCAGTACTTC. Amino acids: CASSLEWTEETQYF.

V and J are TRBV7-3 and TRBJ2-2, with D perhaps matching TRBD2 (5 bases). CDR1 and CDR2 (germline): SGHTA, FQGTGA. There are 17 residues in the CDR3. V lost 1 base and J 4 bases, leaving 16 bases between the germline ends. CDR3 sequence: CASSLSAGRLGTGELFF. For the CDR3, the DNA is TGTGCCAGCAGCTTAAGCGCGGGTCGGTTGGGCACCGGGGAGCTGTTTTTT.

This chain links TRBV2 with TRBJ2-1; the match to TRBD1 covers 10 bases. CDR3 length: 13 amino acids. V trimming: 4 bases; J trimming: 7 bases; junction bases outside the gene matches: 1. Looked up from germline, CDR1 is SNHLY and CDR2 is FYNNEI. CDR3: CASSADRGNEQFF. The CDR3 DNA is TGTGCCAGCAGTGCGGACAGGGGGAATGAGCAGTTCTTC.

V and J are TRBV5-1 and TRBJ2-6; 7 bases agree with TRBD1. Losses at the gene ends were 1 base for V and 0 bases for J; bases not matched to a gene: 7. From germline, CDR1 is SGHRS and CDR2 YFSETQ. The CDR3 contains 18 residues. The CDR3 DNA follows: TGCGCCAGCAGCTTGTCCGGACAGGCCCTCTCTGGGGCCAACGTCCTGACTTTC. Translation gives CASSLSGQALSGANVLTF.

The rearrangement uses TRBV7-2 and TRBJ2-3; 10 positions agree with TRBD2. The CDR3 is made up of 15 amino acids. Germline V lookup: CDR1 SGHTA, CDR2 FQGNSA. The ends lost 5 bases at V and 3 bases at J; junction bases unmatched: 5. The CDR3 region is CASSRAGGITDTQYF. CDR3 nucleotides: TGTGCCAGCAGCCGAGCGGGAGGGATAACAGATACGCAGTATTTT.

V is TRBV4-1 and J is TRBJ2-5; a weak D match, TRBD2 (6 bases). The CDR3 contains 14 residues. In germline, CDR1 is MGHRA, CDR2 YSYEKL. Trimming took off 4 bases at V and 6 bases at J, with 15 bases between the two ends. The chain's CDR3 is CASSPPGVRQTQYF. CDR3 nucleotide sequence: TGCGCCAGCAGCCCTCCGGGAGTACGGCAGACCCAGTACTTC.

V is TRBV11-2 and J is TRBJ1-1, with unresolved D. V shed 5 bases and J shed 1 base, with 11 bases lying between them. Germline lookup yields CDR1 SGHAT and CDR2 FQNNGV. The CDR3 runs 14 residues. CDR3 DNA sequence: TGTGCCAGCAGCCAGACCAGCGGGAACACTGAAGCTTTCTTT. Protein product: CASSQTSGNTEAFF.

This rearrangement joins TRBV15 to TRBJ2-1; 8 nucleotides align to TRBD2. The CDR3 runs 15 residues. The ends lost 2 bases at V and 4 bases at J; junction bases unmatched: 4. Germline CDR1 reads LNHNV; CDR2 reads YYDKDF (reference sequence). The CDR3 sequence is CATSRIGRGYNEQFF. CDR3 nucleotides: TGTGCCACCAGCAGAATCGGGAGGGGGTACAATGAGCAGTTCTTC.